This entry is about one TCR beta chain. As yet, its antigen is unknown. Some clones are missing from TCRdb's copy, which holds only in-frame ones; the method was immunoSEQ multiplex PCR. The repertoire consists of tens of thousands of clones, with 81% occurring once and the leading ten covering approximately 30%. The data originate from a study of radiation and T cells in renal cell carcinoma. Regarding the study as a whole: Without pretreatment biopsies, baseline tumor clonotype presence was undetermined. Top tumor clonotypes rose in blood 2 weeks post-radiation, then contracted.

Time point noted: blood 4 weeks post-SBRT, at nephrectomy. The treatment was: 15 Gy SBRT to primary tumor, nephrectomy 4 weeks later. Nephrectomy followed 15 Gy stereotactic body radiation by 4 weeks. The patient's renal cell carcinoma had clear cell pathology. This CDR3 is 14 amino acids long. V was shortened by 5 bases and J by 6 bases, with 13 bases between the two germline ends. Germline lookup yields CDR1 SEHNR and CDR2 FQNEAQ (reference sequence). Sequences were derived from blood, sampled from a patient whose treatment included radiotherapy and nephrectomy. J is TRBJ2-2 and V is TRBV7-9; possible D gene TRBD2, 6 bases. The receptor was isolated from a man in his sixties with renal cell carcinoma. Here the CDR3 reads CASSPVGTAGELFF. Here the CDR3 DNA reads TGTGCCAGCAGCCCCGTAGGGACTGCCGGGGAGCTGTTTTTT.